This is a list of T cell receptor beta chains from one sample in a study of control samples from healthy donors and cancer patients. The table came from immunoSEQ multiplex PCR; TCRdb's copy has only in-frame clones and leaves some out. This sample has 100,000 to 150,000 clones, with 92% found just once. Specimen: PBMCs. The receptors come from a man aged 80 or over with head and neck cancer. Both conserved end residues are part of each CDR3. The D gene is left open where the match is weak. The size of a clone is reported for some rows only, either as once, few or many, or as a class for expanded clones.

>TRBJ1-2|.|TRBV5-6|once
CASSLEVGWDYGYTF
TGTGCCAGCAGCTTGGAGGTGGGTTGGGACTATGGCTACACCTTC
>TRBJ2-7|.|TRBV19|.
CASSISAGWYEQYF
TGTGCCAGTAGTATATCGGCAGGGTGGTACGAGCAGTACTTC
>TRBJ1-2|.|TRBV6-2/TRBV6-3|once
CASSSPLVKGGYTF
TGTGCCAGCAGTAGCCCCCTTGTTAAGGGTGGCTACACCTTC
>TRBJ2-5|.|TRBV6-1|.
CASSEYRAKETQYF
TGTGCCAGCAGTGAATACAGGGCCAAGGAGACCCAGTACTTC
>TRBJ2-3|.|TRBV19|.
CASSTTGTTDTQYF
TGTGCCAGTAGTACCACAGGGACCACAGATACGCAGTATTTT
>TRBJ1-4|.|TRBV11-2|.
CASSLSNEKLFF
TGTGCCAGCAGCTTAAGCAATGAAAAACTGTTTTTT
>TRBJ2-1|.|TRBV27|.
CATRRWDNEQFF
TGTGCCACCCGGAGGTGGGACAATGAGCAGTTCTTC
>TRBJ2-4|.|TRBV2|.
CASSEESAVAKNIQYF
TGTGCCAGCAGTGAGGAATCGGCAGTCGCCAAAAACATTCAGTACTTC
>TRBJ1-4|.|TRBV20-1|few
CSALQNGKLFF
TGCAGTGCGCTCCAGAACGGAAAACTGTTTTTT
>TRBJ2-3|.|TRBV30|.
CAWTEGLTTDTQYF
TGTGCCTGGACTGAGGGGCTTACCACAGATACGCAGTATTTT
>TRBJ1-1|.|TRBV14|few
CASSQVTGWNTEAFF
TGTGCCAGCAGCCAAGTCACAGGGTGGAACACTGAAGCTTTCTTT
>TRBJ2-7|.|TRBV30|.
CAWSTLYEQYF
TGTGCCTGGTCTACGCTCTACGAGCAGTACTTC
>TRBJ1-2|TRBD1|TRBV3-1/TRBV3-2|.
CASSRTQDRGYGYTF
TGTGCCAGCAGCCGGACTCAAGACAGGGGCTATGGCTACACCTTC
>TRBJ2-5|TRBD2|TRBV4-1|.
CASSQGLAGLETQYF
TGCGCCAGCAGCCAGGGACTAGCGGGACTAGAGACCCAGTACTTC
>TRBJ2-3|.|TRBV4-3|.
CASSQDFGDTQYF
TGCGCCAGCAGCCAAGATTTTGGAGATACGCAGTATTTT
>TRBJ2-4|.|TRBV12-5|.
CASGLLGEAYF
TGTGCTAGTGGTTTGTTGGGGGAAGCATACTTC
>TRBJ2-1|.|TRBV5-1|.
CASSPGSPSYNEQFF
TGCGCCAGCAGCCCCGGTTCCCCCTCCTACAATGAGCAGTTCTTC
>TRBJ1-1|TRBD1|TRBV6-2/TRBV6-3|once
CASSYSPLGQGFRTEAFF
TGTGCCAGCAGTTACTCGCCGTTGGGACAGGGGTTCCGGACTGAAGCTTTCTTT
>TRBJ2-6|TRBD1|TRBV7-2|.
CASKNSGGLSGANVLTF
TGTGCCAGCAAAAACTCAGGGGGCCTCTCTGGGGCCAACGTCCTGACTTTC
>TRBJ1-1|.|TRBV19|.
CATQGMGTEAFF
TGTGCCACCCAGGGAATGGGCACTGAAGCTTTCTTT
>TRBJ1-5|TRBD1|TRBV9|.
CASSANTGGLQHF
TGTGCCAGCAGCGCAAACACAGGGGGCCTCCAGCATTTT
>TRBJ1-4|.|TRBV11-2|.
CASSLGPTNEKLFF
TGTGCCAGCAGCCTCGGACCAACTAATGAAAAACTGTTTTTT
>TRBJ2-5|.|TRBV5-1|.
CASSLGQGGETQYF
TGCGCCAGCAGCCTAGGGCAGGGTGGCGAGACCCAGTACTTC
>TRBJ2-7|.|TRBV12-3/TRBV12-4|.
CASSFLDEQYF
TGTGCCAGCAGTTTCCTGGACGAGCAGTACTTC